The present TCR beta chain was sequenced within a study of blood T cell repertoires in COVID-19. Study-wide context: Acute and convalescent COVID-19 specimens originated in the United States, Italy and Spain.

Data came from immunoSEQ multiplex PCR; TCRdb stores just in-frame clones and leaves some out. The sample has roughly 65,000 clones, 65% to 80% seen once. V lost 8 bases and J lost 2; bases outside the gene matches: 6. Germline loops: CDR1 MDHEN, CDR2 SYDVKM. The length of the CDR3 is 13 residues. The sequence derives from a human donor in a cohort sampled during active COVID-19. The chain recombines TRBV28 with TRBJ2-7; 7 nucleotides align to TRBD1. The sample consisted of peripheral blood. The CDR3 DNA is TGTGCCAGCGGCAAACAGGGGCCCTACGAGCAGTACTTC. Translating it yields CASGKQGPYEQYF.